Listed below are T cell receptor beta chains from one sample, sequenced in a study of blood T cell repertoires in COVID-19. Assay used: immunoSEQ multiplex PCR; TCRdb lists only in-frame clones, some missing. Of hundreds of thousands of clones listed, about 93% are singletons. Sequencing was carried out using peripheral blood. These TCRs come from a man in his fifties or sixties with COVID-19, enrolled during active disease. CDR3s include the opening cysteine and the closing phenylalanine or tryptophan. The D gene is left open where the match is weak. A clone size is listed for some rows: how often the clone was seen (once, few, many), or a class if it is expanded.

-,-,TRBV5-1,TRBJ1-4,TGCGCCAGCAGCCTGAGTACAACTAATGAAAAACTGTTTTTT,CASSLSTTNEKLFF
TRBD1,-,TRBV19,TRBJ1-4,TGTGCCAGTAGTAAACAGGGGGCGGTTAATGAAAAACTGTTTTTT,CASSKQGAVNEKLFF
-,-,TRBV5-6,TRBJ1-6,TGTGCCAGCAGCTCGGACAGTTATAATTCACCCCTCCACTTT,CASSSDSYNSPLHF
TRBD1,-,TRBV6-5,TRBJ1-2,TGTGCCAGCAGTACAGGGACAGGGGGGAACTATGGCTACACCTTC,CASSTGTGGNYGYTF
TRBD2,-,TRBV7-2,TRBJ2-2,TGTGCCAGCAGCTCTAGCGGGAGGACCACCGGGGAGCTGTTTTTT,CASSSSGRTTGELFF
TRBD1,-,TRBV5-4,TRBJ2-7,TGTGCCAGCAGCTTGGGGCAGGGGGACTCCTACGAGCAGTACTTC,CASSLGQGDSYEQYF
TRBD1,-,TRBV28,TRBJ1-1,TGTGCCAGCAGTATAGCCCAGGGGGCAACTTTCTTT,CASSIAQGATFF
TRBD2,-,TRBV5-1,TRBJ2-3,TGCGCCAGCAGCTTGGAGGAGAGGGAACTAGCGGGGGACACAGATACGCAGTATTTT,CASSLEERELAGDTDTQYF
-,-,TRBV11-1,TRBJ1-2,TGTGCCAGCAGCTTAGCGGGCAGCAACTATGGCTACACCTTC,CASSLAGSNYGYTF
-,-,TRBV7-9,TRBJ2-1,TGTGCCAGCAGCTTTAGCGGTAGCGGAAACAATGAGCAGTTCTTC,CASSFSGSGNNEQFF
TRBD1,-,TRBV6-5,TRBJ2-7,TGTGCCAGCACATCTGCCGGGACAGGTACCTACGAGCAGTACTTC,CASTSAGTGTYEQYF
-,once,TRBV4-3,TRBJ1-2,TGCGCCAGCAGCCGAGAAACAGGGAAGTTTGGCTACACCTTC,CASSRETGKFGYTF
TRBD2,-,TRBV19,TRBJ2-2,TGTGCCAGTAGTAGAAAACAGCGGGACAACACCGGGGAGCTGTTTTTT,CASSRKQRDNTGELFF
TRBD2,-,TRBV5-1,TRBJ2-3,TGCGCCAGCAGCTTGGGTTCGCTAGCGGGTTCTAGCACAGATACGCAGTATTTT,CASSLGSLAGSSTDTQYF
-,-,TRBV6-5,TRBJ2-5,TGTGCCAGCAGTACAGTCGGCGAGACCCAGTACTTC,CASSTVGETQYF
-,-,TRBV24-1,TRBJ2-1,TGTGCCACCAGTGGGCTAGCCTCGAATGAGCAGTTCTTC,CATSGLASNEQFF
TRBD2,-,TRBV27,TRBJ2-3,TGTGCCAGCAGTTTTGCGGGAGTTGGCACAGATACGCAGTATTTT,CASSFAGVGTDTQYF
TRBD1,-,TRBV28,TRBJ1-1,TGTGCCAGCAGTTCGCCCGGGACAGGGATCACTGAAGCTTTCTTT,CASSSPGTGITEAFF
-,-,TRBV19,TRBJ2-1,TGTGCCAGTAAACACGACAATGAGCAGTTCTTC,CASKHDNEQFF
-,-,TRBV4-2,TRBJ2-7,TGTGCCAGCAGCCAAGACCTCGGAGGGGTTTACGAGCAGTACTTC,CASSQDLGGVYEQYF
-,once,TRBV25-1,TRBJ1-2,TGTGCCAGCAGTGAAGAGGGAAAGATCGGGTGGTCTGGCTACACCTTC,CASSEEGKIGWSGYTF
TRBD2,-,TRBV6-2/TRBV6-3,TRBJ2-1,TGTGCCAGCAGTAGACTAGCGGGAGTCGGCCATGAGCAGTTCTTC,CASSRLAGVGHEQFF
TRBD1,-,TRBV4-1,TRBJ2-1,TGCGCCAGCAGTCCCGGACAGGCCAACCTTATCTCCTACAATGAGCAGTTCTTC,CASSPGQANLISYNEQFF
-,-,TRBV7-6,TRBJ1-1,TGTGCCAGCAGCTTAGCCAGGAACACTGAAGCTTTCTTT,CASSLARNTEAFF
TRBD1,once,TRBV5-1,TRBJ1-5,TGCGCCAGCAGCGCCGGGACAGATAGCAATCAGCCCCAGCATTTT,CASSAGTDSNQPQHF
-,-,TRBV2,TRBJ1-6,TGTGCCAGCAATGCTGCAGATAATTCACCCCTCCACTTT,CASNAADNSPLHF
-,-,TRBV2,TRBJ1-2,TGTGCCAGCAGGGAGCTCTTTGGCTACACCTTC,CASRELFGYTF
-,-,TRBV5-4,TRBJ1-1,TGTGCCAGCAGCATTTCACAGAAGAACATGAACACTGAAGCTTTCTTT,CASSISQKNMNTEAFF
TRBD1,-,TRBV29-1,TRBJ2-3,TGCAGCGTTGCGCCGGGACAGGGCACAGATACGCAGTATTTT,CSVAPGQGTDTQYF
-,-,TRBV10-3,TRBJ2-7,TGTGCCATCAGTGGATCTAAAGGAGGGGCCGAGCAGTACTTC,CAISGSKGGAEQYF
TRBD1,-,TRBV12-3/TRBV12-4,TRBJ2-2,TGTGCCAGCAGTTCGTCACAGGGGTGGGAGCTGTTTTTT,CASSSSQGWELFF
TRBD2,-,TRBV7-8,TRBJ2-7,TGTGCCAGCAGCGCGACCCGGACTAGTTACTACGAGCAGTACTTC,CASSATRTSYYEQYF
-,-,TRBV7-3,TRBJ2-3,TGTGCCAGCAGCTTATTGGGACACAGCACAGATACGCAGTATTTT,CASSLLGHSTDTQYF
TRBD2,few,TRBV11-2,TRBJ2-1,TGTGCCAGCAGCCCCCGGGGACTAGCTAATTACAATGAGCAGTTCTTC,CASSPRGLANYNEQFF
-,once,TRBV12-3/TRBV12-4,TRBJ1-1,TGTGCCAGCAGTTTAGCCGGGGGGCATGAAGCTTTCTTT,CASSLAGGHEAFF
TRBD1,-,TRBV30,TRBJ1-2,TGTGCCTGGAGTAAAGATTCCACCGGGACAGGGGCACCTTCTAACTATGGCTACACCTTC,CAWSKDSTGTGAPSNYGYTF
-,-,TRBV12-3/TRBV12-4,TRBJ2-1,TGTGCCAGCAGCCTTACATTTTACAATGAGCAGTTCTTC,CASSLTFYNEQFF